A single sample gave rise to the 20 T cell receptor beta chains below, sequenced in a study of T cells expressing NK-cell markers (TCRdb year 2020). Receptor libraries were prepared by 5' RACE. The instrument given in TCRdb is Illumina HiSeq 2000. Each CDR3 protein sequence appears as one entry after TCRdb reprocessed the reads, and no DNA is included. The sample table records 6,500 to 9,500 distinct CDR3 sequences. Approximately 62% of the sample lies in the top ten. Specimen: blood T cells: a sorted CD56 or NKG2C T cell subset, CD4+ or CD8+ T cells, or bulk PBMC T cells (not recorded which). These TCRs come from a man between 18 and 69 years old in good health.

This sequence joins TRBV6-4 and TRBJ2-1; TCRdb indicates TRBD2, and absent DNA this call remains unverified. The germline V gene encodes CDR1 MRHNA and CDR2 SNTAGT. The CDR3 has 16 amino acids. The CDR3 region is CASSPGLAGGPDEQFF.

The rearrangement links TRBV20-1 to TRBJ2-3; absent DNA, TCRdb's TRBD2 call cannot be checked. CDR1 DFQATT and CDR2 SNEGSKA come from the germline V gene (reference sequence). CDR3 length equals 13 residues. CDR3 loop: CSAFSGYADTQYF.

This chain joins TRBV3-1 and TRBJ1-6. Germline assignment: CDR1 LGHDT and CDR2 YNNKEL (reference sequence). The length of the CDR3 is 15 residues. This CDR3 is CASSRHRGYNSPLHF.

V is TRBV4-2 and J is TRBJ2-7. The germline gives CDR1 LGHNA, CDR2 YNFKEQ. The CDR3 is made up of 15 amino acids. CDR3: CASSQDLDTSYEQYF.

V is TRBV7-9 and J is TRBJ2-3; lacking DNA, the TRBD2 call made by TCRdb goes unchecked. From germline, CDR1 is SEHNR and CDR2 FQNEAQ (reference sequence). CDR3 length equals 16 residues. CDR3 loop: CASSLGAAGGVDTQYF.

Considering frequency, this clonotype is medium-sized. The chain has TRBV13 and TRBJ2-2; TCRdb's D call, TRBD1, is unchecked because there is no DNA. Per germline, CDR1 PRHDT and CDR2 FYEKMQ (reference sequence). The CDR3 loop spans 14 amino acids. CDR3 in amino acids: CASSPPPIGGELFF.

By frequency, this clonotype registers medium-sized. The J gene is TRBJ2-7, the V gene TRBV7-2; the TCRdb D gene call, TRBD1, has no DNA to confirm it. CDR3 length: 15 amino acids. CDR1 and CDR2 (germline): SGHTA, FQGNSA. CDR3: CASSLGTGGPYEQYF. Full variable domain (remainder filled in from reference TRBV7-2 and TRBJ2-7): GAGVSQSPSNKVTEKGKDVELRCDPISGHTALYWYRQSLGQGLEFLIYFQGNSAPDKSGLPSDRFSAERTGGSVSTLTIQRTQQEDSAVYLCASSLGTGGPYEQYFGPGTRLTVT.

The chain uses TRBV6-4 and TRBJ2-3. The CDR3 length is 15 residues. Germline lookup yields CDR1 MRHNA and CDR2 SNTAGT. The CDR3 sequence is CASSDDTSSTDTQYF.

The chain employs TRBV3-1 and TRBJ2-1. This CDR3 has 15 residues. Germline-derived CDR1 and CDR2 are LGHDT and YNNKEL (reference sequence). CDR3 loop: CASSQEEGFYNEQFF.

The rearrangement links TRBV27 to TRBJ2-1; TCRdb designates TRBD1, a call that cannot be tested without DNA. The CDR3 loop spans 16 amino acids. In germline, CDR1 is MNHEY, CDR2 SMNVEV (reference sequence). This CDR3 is CASSLWGGATYNEQFF.

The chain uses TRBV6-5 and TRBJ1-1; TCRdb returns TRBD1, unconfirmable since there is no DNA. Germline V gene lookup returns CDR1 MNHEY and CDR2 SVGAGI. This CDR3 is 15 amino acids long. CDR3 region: CASSYSNEGVTEAFF.

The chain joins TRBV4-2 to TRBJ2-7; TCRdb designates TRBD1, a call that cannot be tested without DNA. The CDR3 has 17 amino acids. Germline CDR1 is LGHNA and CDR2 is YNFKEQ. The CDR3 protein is CASSQEVAGTGGSEQYF.

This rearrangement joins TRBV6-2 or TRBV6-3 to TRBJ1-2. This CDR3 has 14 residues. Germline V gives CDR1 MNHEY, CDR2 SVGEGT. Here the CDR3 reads CASRVGVSLDGYTF.

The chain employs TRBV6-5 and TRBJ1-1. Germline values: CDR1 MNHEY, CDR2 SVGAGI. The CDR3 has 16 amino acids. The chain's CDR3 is CASSYSLSKMNTEAFF.

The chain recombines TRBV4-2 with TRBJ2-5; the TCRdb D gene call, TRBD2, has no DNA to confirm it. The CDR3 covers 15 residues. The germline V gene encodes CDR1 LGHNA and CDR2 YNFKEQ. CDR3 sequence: CASSQGTSGVETQYF.

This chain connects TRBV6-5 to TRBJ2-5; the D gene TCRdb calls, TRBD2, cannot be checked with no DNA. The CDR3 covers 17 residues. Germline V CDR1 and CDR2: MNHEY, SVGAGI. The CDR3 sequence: CASSYSPSGGGQETQYF.

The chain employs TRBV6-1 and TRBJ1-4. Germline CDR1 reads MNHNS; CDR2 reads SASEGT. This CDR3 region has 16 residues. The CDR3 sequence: CASSVYPPTRGEKLFF.

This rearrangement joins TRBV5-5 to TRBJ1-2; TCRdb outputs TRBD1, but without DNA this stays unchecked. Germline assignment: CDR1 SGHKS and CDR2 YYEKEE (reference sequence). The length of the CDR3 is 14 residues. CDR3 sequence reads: CASSGGPYDYGYTF.

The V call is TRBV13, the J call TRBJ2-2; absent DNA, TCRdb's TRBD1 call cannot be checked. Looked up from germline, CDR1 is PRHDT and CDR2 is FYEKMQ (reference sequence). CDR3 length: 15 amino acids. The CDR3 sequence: CAGSPPPYWGGAVFF.

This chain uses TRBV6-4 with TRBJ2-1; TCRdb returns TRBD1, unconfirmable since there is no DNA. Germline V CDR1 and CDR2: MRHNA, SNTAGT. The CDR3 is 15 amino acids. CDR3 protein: CASSETTGEFDEQFF.